The clone carrying this T cell receptor (beta chain) was counted a few times. Its matching antigen is unknown. The treatment here: roughly ten-day PBMC culture with coronavirus spike peptide pools or control peptides (ViraFEST assay). The unexposed donor provided CD4+ T cells, which were taken before the COVID-19 pandemic (2011-2018). The data belong to a study of vaccination and CD4 T cells after COVID-19. Study at large: Convalescent donors: six male, four female; seven Caucasian, two Asian, one multiracial, two Hispanic. Investigators took post-vaccine samples a median 72 days after dose two, within a range of 14 to 241.

Sequencing of cultured CD4+ T cell DNA used the Oncomine TCR Beta short-read assay. It was from cultured CD4+ T cells that genomic DNA was extracted. TCRdb recomputed calls from the PCR reads with MiXCR, one row per CDR3 protein. The table includes about 11,000 distinct CDR3 sequences, 25% to 30% detected once. The germline V gene has CDR1 MDHEN and CDR2 SYDVKM. The CDR3 length is 15 residues. Trimming shortened V by 4 bases and J by 2 bases, and 15 bases separated the two germline ends. The receptor's source is a human donor in good health. This rearrangement joins TRBV28 to TRBJ2-7, with D tentatively TRBD1 (7 bases). Sequences were obtained from CD4+ T cells from blood, cultured in vitro. The CDR3 DNA reads as TGTGCCAGCAGTTCCCCGGCGGGACAGACCTACGAGCAGTACTTC. The encoded protein is CASSSPAGQTYEQYF.